This entry lists 9 T cell receptor beta chains sequenced from one sample in a study of T-cell memory formation after mild COVID-19. TCRdb fed the 5' RACE reads into MiXCR, producing one record per CDR3 protein. Found here are 560,000 or so distinct CDR3 sequences, roughly a sixth of them singletons; the top ten hold roughly 7.7%. Sequencing was carried out using PBMCs or a T cell subset sorted from them (not recorded which). The receptors were gathered from an adult woman who had mild COVID-19 (a few samples of this study predate the infection). Cell type and time point are not known.

V is TRBV29-1 and J is TRBJ2-7, with 10 bases identical to TRBD2. The germline gives CDR1 SQVTM, CDR2 ANQGSEA. CDR3 length: 18 amino acids. The V segment lost 3 bases and the J segment 0 bases; nucleotides outside the gene matches: 14. This CDR3 reads CSVDFVGLAGESSYEQYF. CDR3 DNA: TGCAGCGTTGATTTCGTTGGGCTAGCGGGAGAGAGCTCCTACGAGCAGTACTTC.

This clonotype was recorded many times. The rearrangement uses TRBV7-6 and TRBJ2-7; TRBD2 agrees at 9 bases. CDR1 and CDR2 (germline): SGHVS, FNYEAQ. V shed 1 base and J 0 bases; nucleotides not matched to a gene: 4. The CDR3 contains 16 residues. In DNA, the CDR3 is TGTGCCAGCAGCTTAGGAGCGGGGGGAAGCTCCTACGAGCAGTACTTC. Translation: CASSLGAGGSSYEQYF.

This clonotype appeared a few times. J is TRBJ2-3 and V is TRBV18; 8 bases line up with TRBD1. Trimming cost V 6 bases and J 3 bases; bases outside gene matches: 5. From germline, CDR1 is KGHSH and CDR2 LQKENI. This CDR3 has 14 residues. This CDR3 is CASSGQGRTDTQYF. CDR3 sequence (DNA): TGTGCCAGCTCCGGACAGGGACGGACAGATACGCAGTATTTT.

This chain joins TRBV5-1 and TRBJ2-3; 8 nucleotides line up with TRBD2. V was pared by 0 bases and J by 4 bases, with 4 bases of the junction left unmatched. CDR1 and CDR2 (germline): SGHRS, YFSETQ. The CDR3 loop spans 15 amino acids. Here the CDR3 reads CASSLDPGGADTQYF. As DNA, the CDR3 is TGCGCCAGCAGCTTGGACCCCGGGGGGGCAGATACGCAGTATTTT. Full variable domain (missing parts from reference TRBV5-1 and TRBJ2-3): KAGVTQTPRYLIKTRGQQVTLSCSPISGHRSVSWYQQTPGQGLQFLFEYFSETQRNKGNFPGRFSGRQFSNSRSEMNVSTLELGDSALYLCASSLDPGGADTQYFGPGTRLTVL.

This clonotype was found a few times. This chain connects TRBV12-3 or TRBV12-4 to TRBJ2-3, with D unresolved. Trimming removed 2 bases at V and 4 bases at J, with 10 bases between. The CDR3 has 14 residues. In DNA form, the CDR3 reads TGTGCCAGCAGTTTATTCGGCTTGGCAGATACGCAGTATTTT. Translated: CASSLFGLADTQYF.

This clonotype turned up a few times. CDR3 sequence (DNA): TGCAGCGTTGTCGTTAGCTCTACAAAGCAGTTCTTC. Protein product: CSVVVSSTKQFF. The chain couples TRBV29-1 to TRBJ2-1, with D uncertain. The V gene lost 4 bases and the J gene lost 11 bases, with 15 bases spanning the gap. Per the germline V gene, CDR1 is SQVTM and CDR2 is ANQGSEA. This CDR3 spans 12 amino acids.

This clonotype was observed a few times. The V and J genes are TRBV18 and TRBJ2-5; D gene ambiguous. V was pared by 2 bases and J by 3 bases, with 7 bases between. Germline V CDR1 and CDR2: KGHSH, LQKENI. This CDR3 is 13 amino acids long. The DNA of the CDR3 is TGTGCCAGCTCACCAAACAGTAAAGAGACCCAGTACTTC. Its translation is CASSPNSKETQYF.

In this sample, this clonotype turned up a few times. The chain combines TRBV5-1 with TRBJ2-3; 14 bases align to TRBD2. Losses at the gene ends were 4 bases for V and 4 bases for J; bases not matched to a gene: 8. From germline, CDR1 is SGHRS and CDR2 YFSETQ. CDR3 length equals 17 residues. The CDR3 loop reads CASSPRPTSGGADTQYF. Here the CDR3 DNA reads TGCGCCAGCAGCCCCCGCCCGACTAGCGGGGGGGCAGATACGCAGTATTTT.

This clonotype was counted between two and nine times. The chain is built from TRBV12-3 or TRBV12-4 and TRBJ1-4, with D perhaps matching TRBD1 (5 bases). V was cut by 6 bases and J by 11 bases, with 19 bases left in between. This CDR3 is built from 14 residues. DNA of the CDR3: TGTGCCAGCAGCCCGAAAGGCCGCGGGGGGAAACTGTTTTTT. Encoded protein: CASSPKGRGGKLFF.